These T cell receptor beta chains were read from a single sample in a study of blood T cell repertoires in COVID-19. Only in-frame clones appear in the TCRdb table, and some are missing; sequencing was by immunoSEQ multiplex PCR. The table shows 130,000 or so clones, with roughly four fifths occurring only once. Material: peripheral blood. These receptors were obtained from a woman of 80 years or more with acute or convalescent COVID-19. Both conserved end residues are part of each CDR3. Each record gives: J gene, clone size, D gene, V gene, CDR3 DNA, CDR3 protein. The D gene is left open where the match is weak. Size values are once, few and many counts, or a class for expanded clones, and some rows have none.

j_call: TRBJ1-2
clone_size: few
d_call: -
v_call: TRBV25-1
cdr3_nt: TGTGCCAGCAGTGATTACCGGGACTATGGCTACACCTTC
cdr3_aa: CASSDYRDYGYTF

j_call: TRBJ2-1
clone_size: -
d_call: TRBD2
v_call: TRBV7-8
cdr3_nt: TGTGCCAGCAGCTTACTCCAGGGGACTAGCGGCCGGGGCAATGAGCAGTTCTTC
cdr3_aa: CASSLLQGTSGRGNEQFF

j_call: TRBJ1-5
clone_size: -
d_call: -
v_call: TRBV7-2
cdr3_nt: TGTGCCAGCAGCCTACTGGGTCGACCCGAAGGGGGCAATCAGCCCCAGCATTTT
cdr3_aa: CASSLLGRPEGGNQPQHF

j_call: TRBJ1-3
clone_size: -
d_call: -
v_call: TRBV7-9
cdr3_nt: TGTGCCAGCAGCAGAACGGTATTCTCTGGAAACACCATATATTTT
cdr3_aa: CASSRTVFSGNTIYF

j_call: TRBJ2-7
clone_size: once
d_call: -
v_call: TRBV11-2
cdr3_nt: TGTGCCAGCAGCTTAGCAGGTTCTTGGGTCGCTCGCGAGCAGTACTTC
cdr3_aa: CASSLAGSWVAREQYF

j_call: TRBJ2-6
clone_size: -
d_call: -
v_call: TRBV7-3
cdr3_nt: TGTGCCAGCAGCTTAAACCCCGCAGTATTTTCAGTATCTTCTGGGGCCAACGTCCTGACTTTC
cdr3_aa: CASSLNPAVFSVSSGANVLTF

j_call: TRBJ1-2
clone_size: -
d_call: TRBD1
v_call: TRBV5-6
cdr3_nt: TGTGCCAGCAGCCGCCGGACAGGGACGGATGGCTACACCTTC
cdr3_aa: CASSRRTGTDGYTF

j_call: TRBJ1-2
clone_size: once
d_call: TRBD1
v_call: TRBV13
cdr3_nt: TGTGCCAGCAGCTTAGGGGACAGGGGACCCGAGGATGACTATGGCTACACCTTC
cdr3_aa: CASSLGDRGPEDDYGYTF

j_call: TRBJ1-1
clone_size: -
d_call: TRBD1
v_call: TRBV2
cdr3_nt: TGTGCCAGCAGCGCGGGACAGGGGCGGGGTGAAGCTTTCTTT
cdr3_aa: CASSAGQGRGEAFF

j_call: TRBJ1-1
clone_size: few
d_call: TRBD1
v_call: TRBV18
cdr3_nt: TGTGCCAGCTCACCCCGACAGGGTTCGGGCACTGAAGCTTTCTTT
cdr3_aa: CASSPRQGSGTEAFF

j_call: TRBJ1-2
clone_size: -
d_call: -
v_call: TRBV24-1
cdr3_nt: TGTGCCACCAGTGCCGGTACGGGGGAAGGTAACTATGGCTACACCTTC
cdr3_aa: CATSAGTGEGNYGYTF

j_call: TRBJ2-6
clone_size: -
d_call: -
v_call: TRBV9
cdr3_nt: TGTGCCAGCAGCGTAGGCGAGGGTTCTGGGGCCAACGTCCTGACTTTC
cdr3_aa: CASSVGEGSGANVLTF

j_call: TRBJ2-7
clone_size: -
d_call: -
v_call: TRBV5-4
cdr3_nt: TGTGCCAGCAGTGCCCCGGGTCTTGGTAAGGAATCCTACGAGCAGTACTTC
cdr3_aa: CASSAPGLGKESYEQYF

j_call: TRBJ2-2
clone_size: -
d_call: -
v_call: TRBV5-1
cdr3_nt: TGCGCCAGCAGCGAGGGAGCGGCCGGGGAGCTGTTTTTT
cdr3_aa: CASSEGAAGELFF

j_call: TRBJ2-4
clone_size: -
d_call: TRBD1
v_call: TRBV11-2
cdr3_nt: TGTGCCAGCAGCTTAGGGGGACAGGCCAAAAACATTCAGTACTTC
cdr3_aa: CASSLGGQAKNIQYF

j_call: TRBJ1-1
clone_size: -
d_call: -
v_call: TRBV3-1/TRBV3-2
cdr3_nt: TGTGCCAGCAGCCCACTAGGAGGGGTTAACACTGAAGCTTTCTTT
cdr3_aa: CASSPLGGVNTEAFF

j_call: TRBJ2-1
clone_size: -
d_call: TRBD2
v_call: TRBV19
cdr3_nt: TGTGCCAGTAGAGGAGGCTTAGCGGGGGTGGACAATGAGCAGTTCTTC
cdr3_aa: CASRGGLAGVDNEQFF

j_call: TRBJ2-4
clone_size: -
d_call: -
v_call: TRBV7-9
cdr3_nt: TGTGCCAGCAGCTTAGCGTCCCGTCCTACCAAAAACATTCAGTACTTC
cdr3_aa: CASSLASRPTKNIQYF

j_call: TRBJ1-2
clone_size: -
d_call: -
v_call: TRBV29-1
cdr3_nt: TGCAGCGTATCATTGACAGGCTCCGGCTACACCTTC
cdr3_aa: CSVSLTGSGYTF

j_call: TRBJ2-2
clone_size: -
d_call: -
v_call: TRBV7-2
cdr3_nt: TGTGCCAGCAGCTTAGGACAGCACACCGGGGAGCTGTTTTTT
cdr3_aa: CASSLGQHTGELFF